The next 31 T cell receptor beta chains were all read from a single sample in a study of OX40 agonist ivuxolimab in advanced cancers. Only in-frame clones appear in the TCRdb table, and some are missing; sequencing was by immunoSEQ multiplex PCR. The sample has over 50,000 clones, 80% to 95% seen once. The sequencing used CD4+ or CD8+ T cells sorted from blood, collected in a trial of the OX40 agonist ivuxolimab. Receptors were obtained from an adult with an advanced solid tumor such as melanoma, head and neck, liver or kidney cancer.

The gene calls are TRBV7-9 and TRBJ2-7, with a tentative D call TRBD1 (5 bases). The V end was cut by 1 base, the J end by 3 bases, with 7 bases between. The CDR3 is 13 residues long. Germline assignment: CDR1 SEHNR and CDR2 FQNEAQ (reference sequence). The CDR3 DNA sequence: TGTGCCAGCAGCTTAGGGACATACTACGAGCAGTACTTC. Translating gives CASSLGTYYEQYF. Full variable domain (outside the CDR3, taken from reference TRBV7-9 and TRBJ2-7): DTGVSQNPRHKITKRGQNVTFRCDPISEHNRLYWYRQTLGQGPEFLTYFQNEAQLEKSRLLSDRFSAERPKGSFSTLEIQRTEQGDSAMYLCASSLGTYYEQYFGPGTRLTVT.

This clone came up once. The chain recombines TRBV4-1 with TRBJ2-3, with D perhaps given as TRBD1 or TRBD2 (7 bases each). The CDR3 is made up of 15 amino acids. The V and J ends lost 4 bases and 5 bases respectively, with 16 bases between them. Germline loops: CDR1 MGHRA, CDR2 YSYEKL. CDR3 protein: CASSPGGGGGDTQYF. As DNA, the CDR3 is TGCGCCAGCAGCCCCGGGGGAGGGGGCGGAGATACGCAGTATTTT.

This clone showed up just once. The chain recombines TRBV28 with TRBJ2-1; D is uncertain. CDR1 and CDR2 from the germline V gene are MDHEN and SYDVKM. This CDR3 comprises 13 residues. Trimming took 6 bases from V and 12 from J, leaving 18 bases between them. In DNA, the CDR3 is TGTGCCAGCAGCTCCGCCGGATGGCTGGGGCAGTTCTTC. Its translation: CASSSAGWLGQFF.

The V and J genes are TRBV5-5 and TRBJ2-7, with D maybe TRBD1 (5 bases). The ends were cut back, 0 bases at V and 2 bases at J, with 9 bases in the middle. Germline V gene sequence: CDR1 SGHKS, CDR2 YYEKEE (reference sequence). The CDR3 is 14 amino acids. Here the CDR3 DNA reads TGTGCCAGCAGCTTGGAACAGGTTACCTACGAGCAGTACTTC. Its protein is CASSLEQVTYEQYF. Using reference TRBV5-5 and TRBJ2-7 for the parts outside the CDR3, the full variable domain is DAGVTQSPTHLIKTRGQQVTLRCSPISGHKSVSWYQQVLGQGPQFIFQYYEKEERGRGNFPDRFSARQFPNYSSELNVNALLLGDSALYLCASSLEQVTYEQYFGPGTRLTVT.

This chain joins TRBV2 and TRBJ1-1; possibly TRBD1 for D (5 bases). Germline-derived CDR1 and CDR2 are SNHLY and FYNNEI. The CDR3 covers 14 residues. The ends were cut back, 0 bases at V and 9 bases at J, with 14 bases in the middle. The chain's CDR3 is CASSEALGARKAFF. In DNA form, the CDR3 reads TGTGCCAGCAGTGAAGCGCTAGGGGCTCGGAAAGCTTTCTTT.

The CDR3 is CASSMTSGIAKNIQYF. CDR3 nucleotides: TGTGCCAGCAGCATGACTAGCGGAATAGCCAAAAACATTCAGTACTTC. The chain uses TRBV7-2 and TRBJ2-4, with 9 bases fitting TRBD2. CDR1 SGHTA and CDR2 FQGNSA come from the germline V gene. CDR3 length equals 16 residues. V was pared by 5 bases and J by 0 bases, with 5 bases of the junction left unmatched.

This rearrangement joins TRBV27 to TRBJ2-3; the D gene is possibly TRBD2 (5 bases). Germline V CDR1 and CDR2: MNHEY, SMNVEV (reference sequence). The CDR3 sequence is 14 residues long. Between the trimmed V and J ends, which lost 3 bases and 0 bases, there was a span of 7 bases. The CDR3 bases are TGTGCCAGCAGTTTTGAGCGGAGCACAGATACGCAGTATTTT. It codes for CASSFERSTDTQYF.

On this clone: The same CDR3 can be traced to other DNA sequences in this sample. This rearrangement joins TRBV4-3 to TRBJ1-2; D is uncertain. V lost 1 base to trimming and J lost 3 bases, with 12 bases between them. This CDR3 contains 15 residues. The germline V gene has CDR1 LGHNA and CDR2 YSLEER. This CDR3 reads CASSQASRGDYGYTF. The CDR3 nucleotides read TGCGCCAGCAGCCAAGCGTCCCGGGGTGACTATGGCTACACCTTC.

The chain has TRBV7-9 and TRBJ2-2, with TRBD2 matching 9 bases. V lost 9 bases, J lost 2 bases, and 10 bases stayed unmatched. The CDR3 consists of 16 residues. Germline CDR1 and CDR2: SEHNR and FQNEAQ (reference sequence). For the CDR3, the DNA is TGTGCCAGAAAAGACCTAGCGGGACCCAACACCGGGGAGCTGTTTTTT. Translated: CARKDLAGPNTGELFF.

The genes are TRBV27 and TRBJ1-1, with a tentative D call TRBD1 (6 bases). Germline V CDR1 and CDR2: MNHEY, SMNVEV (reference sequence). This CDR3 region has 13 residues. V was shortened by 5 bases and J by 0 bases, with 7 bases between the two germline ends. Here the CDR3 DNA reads TGTGCCAGCAGTACAGGGATGAACACTGAAGCTTTCTTT. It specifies CASSTGMNTEAFF.

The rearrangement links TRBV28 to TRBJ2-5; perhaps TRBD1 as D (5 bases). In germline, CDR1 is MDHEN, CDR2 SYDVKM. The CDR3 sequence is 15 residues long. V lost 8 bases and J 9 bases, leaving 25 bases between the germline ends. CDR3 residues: CASHPGRRPPRAQYF. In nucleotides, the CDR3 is TGTGCCAGCCACCCTGGGCGGCGACCGCCCAGGGCCCAGTACTTC.

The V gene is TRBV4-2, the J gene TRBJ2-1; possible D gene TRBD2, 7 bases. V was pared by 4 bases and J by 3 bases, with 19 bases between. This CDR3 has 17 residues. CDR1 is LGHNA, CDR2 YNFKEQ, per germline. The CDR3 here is CASSPLEGRGLYNEQFF. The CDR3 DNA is TGTGCCAGCAGCCCCCTCGAAGGGCGGGGGCTCTACAATGAGCAGTTCTTC.

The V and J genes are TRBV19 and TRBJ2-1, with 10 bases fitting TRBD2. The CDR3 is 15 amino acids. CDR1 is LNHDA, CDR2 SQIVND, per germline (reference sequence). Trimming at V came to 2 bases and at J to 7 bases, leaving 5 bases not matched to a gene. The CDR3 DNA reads TGTGCCAGTAGTATATTAGCGGGAGGTTCAAATGAGCAGTTCTTC. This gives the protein CASSILAGGSNEQFF.

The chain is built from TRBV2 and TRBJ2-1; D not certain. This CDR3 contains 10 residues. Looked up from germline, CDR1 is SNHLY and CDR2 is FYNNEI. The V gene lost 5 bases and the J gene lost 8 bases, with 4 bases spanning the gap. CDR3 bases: TGTGCCAGCAGTCCGGATGAGCAGTTCTTC. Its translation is CASSPDEQFF.

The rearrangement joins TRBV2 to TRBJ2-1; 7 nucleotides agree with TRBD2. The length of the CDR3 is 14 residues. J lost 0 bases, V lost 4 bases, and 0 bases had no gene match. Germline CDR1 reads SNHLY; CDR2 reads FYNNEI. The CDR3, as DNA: TGTGCCAGCAGTGGGACTAGCTCCTACAATGAGCAGTTCTTC. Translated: CASSGTSSYNEQFF.

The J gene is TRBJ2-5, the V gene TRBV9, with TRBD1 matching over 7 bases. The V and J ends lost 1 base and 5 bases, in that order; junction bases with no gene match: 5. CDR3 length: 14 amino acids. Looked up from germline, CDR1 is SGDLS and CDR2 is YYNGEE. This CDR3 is CASSVNRGRETQYF. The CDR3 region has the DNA TGTGCCAGCAGCGTAAACAGGGGCCGGGAGACCCAGTACTTC.

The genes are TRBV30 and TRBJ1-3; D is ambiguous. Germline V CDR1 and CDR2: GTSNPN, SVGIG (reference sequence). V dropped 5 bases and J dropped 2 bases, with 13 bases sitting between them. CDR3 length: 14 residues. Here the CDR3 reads CAWALTETGNTIYF. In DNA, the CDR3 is TGTGCCTGGGCCCTGACCGAGACTGGAAACACCATATATTTT.

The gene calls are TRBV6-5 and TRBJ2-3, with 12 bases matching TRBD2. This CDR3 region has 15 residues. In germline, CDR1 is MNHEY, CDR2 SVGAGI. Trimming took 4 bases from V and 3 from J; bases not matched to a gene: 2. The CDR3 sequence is CASSSGLAGTDTQYF. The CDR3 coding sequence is TGTGCCAGCAGTTCAGGACTAGCGGGAACAGATACGCAGTATTTT.

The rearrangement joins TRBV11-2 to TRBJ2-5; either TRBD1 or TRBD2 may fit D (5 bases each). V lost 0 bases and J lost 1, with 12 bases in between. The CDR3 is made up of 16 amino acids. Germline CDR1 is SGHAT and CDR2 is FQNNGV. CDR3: CASSLDWGSSQETQYF. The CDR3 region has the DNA TGTGCCAGCAGCTTAGATTGGGGGAGTTCCCAAGAGACCCAGTACTTC.

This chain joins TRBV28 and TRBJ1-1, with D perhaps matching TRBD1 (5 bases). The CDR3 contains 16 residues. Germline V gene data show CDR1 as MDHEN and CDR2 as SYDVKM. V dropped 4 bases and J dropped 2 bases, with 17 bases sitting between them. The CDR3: CASSWMGLGANTEAFF. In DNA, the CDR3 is TGTGCCAGCAGTTGGATGGGCCTAGGGGCTAACACTGAAGCTTTCTTT.

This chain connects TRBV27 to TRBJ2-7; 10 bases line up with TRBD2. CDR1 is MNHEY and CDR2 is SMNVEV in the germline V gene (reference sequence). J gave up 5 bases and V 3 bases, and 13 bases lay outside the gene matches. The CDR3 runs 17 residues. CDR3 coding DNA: TGTGCCAGCAGTTTCTCCCCCTCTAGCGGGAGCATCAACGAGCAGTACTTC. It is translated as CASSFSPSSGSINEQYF.

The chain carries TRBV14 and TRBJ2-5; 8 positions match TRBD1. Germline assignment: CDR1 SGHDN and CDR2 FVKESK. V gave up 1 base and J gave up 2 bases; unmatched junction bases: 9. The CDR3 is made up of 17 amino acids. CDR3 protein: CASSQGFGTGRQETQYF. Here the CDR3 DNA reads TGTGCCAGCAGCCAAGGTTTCGGGACAGGAAGACAAGAGACCCAGTACTTC.

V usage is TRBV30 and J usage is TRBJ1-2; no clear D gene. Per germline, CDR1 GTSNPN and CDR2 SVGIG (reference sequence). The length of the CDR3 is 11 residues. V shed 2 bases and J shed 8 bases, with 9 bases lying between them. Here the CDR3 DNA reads TGTGCCTGGAGTCGGTCGGCGGGCTACACCTTC. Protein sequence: CAWSRSAGYTF. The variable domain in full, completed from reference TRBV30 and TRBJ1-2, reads SQTIHQWPATLVQPVGSPLSLECTVEGTSNPNLYWYRQAAGRGLQLLFYSVGIGQISSEVPQNLSASRPQDRQFILSSKKLLLSDSGFYLCAWSRSAGYTFGSGTRLTVV.

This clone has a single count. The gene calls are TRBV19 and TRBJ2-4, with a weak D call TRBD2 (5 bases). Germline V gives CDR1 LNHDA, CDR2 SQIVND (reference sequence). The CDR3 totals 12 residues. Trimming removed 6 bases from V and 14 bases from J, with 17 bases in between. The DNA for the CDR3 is TGTGCCAGTAGCAACGGACTGGGAAACAAGTACTTC. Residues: CASSNGLGNKYF.

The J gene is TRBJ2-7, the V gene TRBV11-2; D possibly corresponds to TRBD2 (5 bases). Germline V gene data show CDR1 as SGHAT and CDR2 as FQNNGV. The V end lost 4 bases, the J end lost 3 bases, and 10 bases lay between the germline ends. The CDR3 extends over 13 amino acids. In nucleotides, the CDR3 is TGTGCCAGCAGCTCTTATACTAGCTACGAGCAGTACTTC. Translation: CASSSYTSYEQYF.

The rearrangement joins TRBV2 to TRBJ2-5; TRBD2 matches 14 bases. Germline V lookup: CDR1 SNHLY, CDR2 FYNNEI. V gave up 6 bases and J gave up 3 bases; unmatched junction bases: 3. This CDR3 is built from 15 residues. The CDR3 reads CASSEGLAGEETQYF. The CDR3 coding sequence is TGTGCCAGCAGCGAGGGACTAGCGGGAGAAGAGACCCAGTACTTC.

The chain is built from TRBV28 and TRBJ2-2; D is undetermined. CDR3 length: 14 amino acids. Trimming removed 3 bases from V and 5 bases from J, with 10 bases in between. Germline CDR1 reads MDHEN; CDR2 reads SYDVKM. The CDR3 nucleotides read TGTGCCAGCAGTTTTTCCCTCACGACCGGGGAGCTGTTTTTT. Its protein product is CASSFSLTTGELFF.

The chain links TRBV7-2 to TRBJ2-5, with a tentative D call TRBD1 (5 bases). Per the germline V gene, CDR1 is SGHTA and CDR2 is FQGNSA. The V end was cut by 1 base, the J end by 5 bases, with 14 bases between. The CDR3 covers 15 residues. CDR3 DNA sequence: TGTGCCAGCAGCTTAGTTGAAATGGGGCAGGAGACCCAGTACTTC. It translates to CASSLVEMGQETQYF.

The chain's CDR3 is CAAGGAGELFF. CDR3 sequence (DNA): TGTGCGGCAGGGGGGGCCGGGGAGCTGTTTTTT. The V gene is TRBV7-9, the J gene TRBJ2-2, with D perhaps being TRBD1 or TRBD2 (7 bases each). The germline CDR1 and CDR2 sequences are SEHNR and FQNEAQ (reference sequence). CDR3 size: 11 residues.

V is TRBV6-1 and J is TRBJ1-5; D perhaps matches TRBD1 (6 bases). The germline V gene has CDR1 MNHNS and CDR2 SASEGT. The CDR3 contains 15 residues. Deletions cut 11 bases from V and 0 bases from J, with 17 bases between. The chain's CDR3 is CAGTPQGYSNQPQHF. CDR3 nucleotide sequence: TGTGCCGGGACGCCACAGGGCTATAGCAATCAGCCCCAGCATTTT.

CDR3 DNA: TGTGCCAGCAGTCCTCTTGTAGGCGAGCAGTACTTC. Protein sequence: CASSPLVGEQYF. The genes are TRBV28 and TRBJ2-5, with D unresolved. The DNA end lines up better with TRBJ2-7; the J call may be wrong. The germline V gene encodes CDR1 MDHEN and CDR2 SYDVKM. This CDR3 spans 12 amino acids.